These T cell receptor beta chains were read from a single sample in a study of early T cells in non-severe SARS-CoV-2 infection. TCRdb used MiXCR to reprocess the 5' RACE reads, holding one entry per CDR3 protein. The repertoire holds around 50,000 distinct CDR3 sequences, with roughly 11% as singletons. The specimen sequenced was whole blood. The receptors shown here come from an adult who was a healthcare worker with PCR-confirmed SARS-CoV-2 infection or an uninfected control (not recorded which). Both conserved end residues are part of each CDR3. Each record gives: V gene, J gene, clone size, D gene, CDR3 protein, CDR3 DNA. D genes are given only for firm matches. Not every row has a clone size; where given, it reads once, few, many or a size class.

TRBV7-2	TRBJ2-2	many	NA	CASSARVNTGELFF	TGTGCCAGCAGCGCCCGGGTAAACACCGGGGAGCTGTTTTTT
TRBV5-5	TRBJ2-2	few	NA	CAIQNTNTGELFF	TGTGCCATACAAAATACGAACACCGGGGAGCTGTTTTTT
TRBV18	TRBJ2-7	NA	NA	CASSPRTGSNYEQYF	TGTGCCAGCTCACCTAGAACAGGGAGTAATTACGAGCAGTACTTC
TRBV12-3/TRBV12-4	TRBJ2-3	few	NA	CASSFRRGGLRISFSTDTQYF	TGTGCCAGCAGTTTTCGGCGGGGAGGACTGCGTATTTCCTTTAGCACAGATACGCAGTATTTT
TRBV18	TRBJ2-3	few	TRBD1	CASSPRDRSTDTQYF	TGTGCCAGCTCACCCCGGGACAGAAGCACAGATACGCAGTATTTT
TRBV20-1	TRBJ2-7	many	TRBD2	CSARPGGLAGTNEQYF	TGCAGTGCTAGACCGGGGGGACTAGCGGGAACCAACGAGCAGTACTTC
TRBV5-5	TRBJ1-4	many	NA	CASSPDGKREEKLFF	TGTGCCAGCAGCCCGGACGGGAAACGAGAGGAAAAACTGTTTTTT
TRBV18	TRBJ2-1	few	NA	CASSPYQDNEQFF	TGTGCCAGCTCACCTTATCAGGACAATGAGCAGTTCTTC
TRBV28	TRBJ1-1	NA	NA	CASSPSKGGGATEAFF	TGTGCCAGCAGTCCCTCGAAGGGAGGGGGTGCCACTGAAGCTTTCTTT
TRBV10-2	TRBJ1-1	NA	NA	CASSESVLVAFF	TGCGCCAGCAGTGAGTCGGTGCTAGTCGCTTTCTTT
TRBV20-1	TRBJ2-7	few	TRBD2	CSAKPKREELIPYF	TGCAGTGCTAAGCCGAAACGGGAGGAATTGATACCGTACTTC
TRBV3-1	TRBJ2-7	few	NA	CASSQDRGGNSNYEQYF	TGTGCCAGCAGCCAAGATCGCGGAGGTAACTCTAACTACGAGCAGTACTTC
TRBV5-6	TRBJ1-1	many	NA	CASSLADRRSEAFF	TGTGCCAGCAGCTTGGCCGACAGGAGGTCTGAAGCTTTCTTT
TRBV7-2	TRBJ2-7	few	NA	CASSLAWQTYEQYF	TGTGCCAGCAGCTTAGCGTGGCAGACCTACGAGCAGTACTTC
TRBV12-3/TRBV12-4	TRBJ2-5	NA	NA	CASSPTGSGETQYF	TGTGCCAGCAGCCCCACTGGGTCCGGGGAGACCCAGTACTTC
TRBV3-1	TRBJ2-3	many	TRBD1	CASSQARDRVLNTDTQYF	TGTGCCAGCAGCCAAGCGAGGGACAGGGTGTTGAACACAGATACGCAGTATTTT
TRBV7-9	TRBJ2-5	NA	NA	CASSLATVETQYF	TGTGCCAGCAGCTTAGCCACCGTGGAGACCCAGTACTTC
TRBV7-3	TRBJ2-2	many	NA	CASSLTPGEELFF	TGTGCCAGCAGCTTAACACCGGGGGAGGAGCTGTTTTTT
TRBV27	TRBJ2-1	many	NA	CASSSGYNEQFF	TGTGCCAGCAGTTCCGGCTACAATGAGCAGTTCTTC
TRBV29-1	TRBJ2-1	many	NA	CSGTDNEQFF	TGCAGCGGGACTGACAATGAGCAGTTCTTC
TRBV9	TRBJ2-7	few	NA	CASSRGLGVYEQYF	TGTGCCAGCAGTCGGGGTCTTGGGGTTTACGAGCAGTACTTC
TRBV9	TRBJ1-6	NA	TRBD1	CASSVEAGQGNSPLHF	TGTGCCAGCAGCGTAGAAGCGGGACAGGGTAATTCACCCCTCCACTTT
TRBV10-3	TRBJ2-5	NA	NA	CAISPSSQETQYF	TGTGCCATCAGTCCGAGTTCCCAAGAGACCCAGTACTTC
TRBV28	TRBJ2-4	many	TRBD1	CASSSQGVQAKNIQYF	TGTGCCAGCAGTTCACAGGGGGTTCAAGCCAAAAACATTCAGTACTTC
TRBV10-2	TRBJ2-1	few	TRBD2	CASQELAGVNEQFF	TGCGCCAGCCAGGAACTAGCGGGCGTGAATGAGCAGTTCTTC
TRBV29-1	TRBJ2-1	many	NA	CSLVGNEQFF	TGCAGTCTGGTAGGGAATGAGCAGTTCTTC
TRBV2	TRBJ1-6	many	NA	CASREDRLLHF	TGTGCCAGCAGAGAAGACAGGCTCCTCCACTTT
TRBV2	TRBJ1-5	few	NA	CASSDLGYQPQHF	TGTGCCAGCAGTGATTTAGGGTACCAGCCCCAGCATTTT
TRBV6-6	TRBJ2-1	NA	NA	CASSYGYTDEQFF	TGTGCCAGCAGTTACGGGTACACGGATGAGCAGTTCTTC
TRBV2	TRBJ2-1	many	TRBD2	CASSSTSGRSYNEQFF	TGTGCCAGCAGTTCCACTAGCGGTCGCTCCTACAATGAGCAGTTCTTC
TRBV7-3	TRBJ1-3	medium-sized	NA	CASSLLRSSGNTIYF	TGTGCCAGCAGCTTACTACGAAGCTCTGGAAACACCATATATTTT
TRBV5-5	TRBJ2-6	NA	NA	CASSLGGGSLSGANVLTF	TGTGCCAGCAGCTTGGGAGGTGGCAGCCTCTCTGGGGCCAACGTCCTGACTTTC